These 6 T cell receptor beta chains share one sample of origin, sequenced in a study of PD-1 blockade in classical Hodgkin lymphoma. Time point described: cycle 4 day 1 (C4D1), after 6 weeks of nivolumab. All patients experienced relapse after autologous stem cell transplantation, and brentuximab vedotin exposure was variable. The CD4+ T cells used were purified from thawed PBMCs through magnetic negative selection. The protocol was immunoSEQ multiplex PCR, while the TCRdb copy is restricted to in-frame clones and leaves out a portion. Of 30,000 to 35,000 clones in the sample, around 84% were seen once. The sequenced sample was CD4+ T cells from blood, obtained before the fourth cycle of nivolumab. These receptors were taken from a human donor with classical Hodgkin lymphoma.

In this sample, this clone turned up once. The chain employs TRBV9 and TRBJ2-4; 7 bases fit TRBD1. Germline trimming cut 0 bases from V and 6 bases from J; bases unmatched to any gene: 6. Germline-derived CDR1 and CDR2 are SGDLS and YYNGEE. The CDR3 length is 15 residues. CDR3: CASSVESHRGNIQYF. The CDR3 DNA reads TGTGCCAGCAGCGTAGAGTCTCACAGGGGAAACATTCAGTACTTC.

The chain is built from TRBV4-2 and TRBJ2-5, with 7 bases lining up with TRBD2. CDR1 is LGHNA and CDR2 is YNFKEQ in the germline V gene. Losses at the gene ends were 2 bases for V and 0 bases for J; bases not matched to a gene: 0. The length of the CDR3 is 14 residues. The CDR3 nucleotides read TGTGCCAGCAGCCAACTAGCGGACCAAGAGACCCAGTACTTC. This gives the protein CASSQLADQETQYF.

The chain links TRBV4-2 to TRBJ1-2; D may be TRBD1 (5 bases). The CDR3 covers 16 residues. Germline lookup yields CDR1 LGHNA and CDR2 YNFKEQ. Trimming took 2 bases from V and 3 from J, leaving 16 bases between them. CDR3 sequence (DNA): TGTGCCAGCAGCCAATCTATTACAGGCAGCGACTATGGCTACACCTTC. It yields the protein CASSQSITGSDYGYTF.

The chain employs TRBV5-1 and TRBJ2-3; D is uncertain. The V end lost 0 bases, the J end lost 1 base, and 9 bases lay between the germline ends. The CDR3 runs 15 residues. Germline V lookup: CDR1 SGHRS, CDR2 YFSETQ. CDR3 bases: TGCGCCAGCAGCTTGGGTGGTCACGGCACAGATACGCAGTATTTT. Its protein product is CASSLGGHGTDTQYF.

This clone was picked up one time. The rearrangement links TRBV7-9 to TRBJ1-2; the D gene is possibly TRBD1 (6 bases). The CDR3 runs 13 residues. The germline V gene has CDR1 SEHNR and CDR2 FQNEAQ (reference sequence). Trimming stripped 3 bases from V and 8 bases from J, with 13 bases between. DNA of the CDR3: TGTGCCAGCAGCTTTGGGGGGGCGGACGGCTACACCTTC. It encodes CASSFGGADGYTF.

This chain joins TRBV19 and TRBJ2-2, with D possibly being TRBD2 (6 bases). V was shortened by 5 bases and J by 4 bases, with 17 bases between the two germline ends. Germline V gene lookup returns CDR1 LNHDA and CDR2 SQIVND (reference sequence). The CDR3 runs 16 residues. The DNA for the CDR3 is TGTGCCAGTAGTGATCAGGGTCGGGGGTTCACCGGGGAGCTGTTTTTT. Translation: CASSDQGRGFTGELFF.